A selection of T cell receptor beta chains follows, all from one sample in a study of T cells in tumors after PD-1 blockade. Generated by immunoSEQ multiplex PCR, the TCRdb table keeps only in-frame clones and is missing some. This sample has roughly 50,000 clones, with roughly 80% found just once. This material consisted of PBMCs, taken before anti-PD-1 treatment. These receptors originate from a human donor with basal cell carcinoma. The CDR3 runs from the conserved cysteine through the conserved F or W.

J gene: TRBJ1-2
V gene: TRBV7-9
CDR3 protein: CASSLSLASYGYTF

J gene: TRBJ2-1
V gene: TRBV5-4
CDR3 protein: CASSRRQNNEQFF

J gene: TRBJ2-7
V gene: TRBV6-6
CDR3 protein: CASSYSQGTYEQYF

J gene: TRBJ1-4
V gene: TRBV6-5
CDR3 protein: CASRDREYEGGFF

J gene: TRBJ1-2
V gene: TRBV28
CDR3 protein: CASSSARGQASTGGYTF

J gene: TRBJ1-1
V gene: TRBV19
CDR3 protein: CASSPRTSNTEAFF

J gene: TRBJ1-4
V gene: TRBV5-1
CDR3 protein: CASSLTGGTNEKLFF

J gene: TRBJ1-2
V gene: TRBV10-2
CDR3 protein: CASRVGQVNYGYTF

J gene: TRBJ1-6
V gene: TRBV5-4
CDR3 protein: CASSTDRGRSYNSPLHF

J gene: TRBJ1-1
V gene: TRBV12-3/TRBV12-4
CDR3 protein: CASSPRVDAFF

J gene: TRBJ1-6
V gene: TRBV7-8
CDR3 protein: CASSFKGNSPLHF

J gene: TRBJ2-1
V gene: TRBV3-1/TRBV3-2
CDR3 protein: CASSPTRYRVGEQFF

J gene: TRBJ1-2
V gene: TRBV6-5
CDR3 protein: CASRREGGNYGYTF

J gene: TRBJ1-4
V gene: TRBV6-4
CDR3 protein: CASSEVCPDRGRNEKLFF

J gene: TRBJ1-1
V gene: TRBV6-5
CDR3 protein: CASSSGKQVGTEAFF

J gene: TRBJ2-3
V gene: TRBV28
CDR3 protein: CASSLGHATDTQYF

J gene: TRBJ2-3
V gene: TRBV5-1
CDR3 protein: CASSPHRGQGPTDTQYF

J gene: TRBJ1-2
V gene: TRBV3-1/TRBV3-2
CDR3 protein: CASSQVSYGYTF

J gene: TRBJ2-2
V gene: TRBV27
CDR3 protein: CASSLTGGYTGELFF

J gene: TRBJ1-6
V gene: TRBV7-9
CDR3 protein: CASSLAYRGFSYNSPLHF

J gene: TRBJ1-4
V gene: TRBV28
CDR3 protein: CASSYVSGYEKLFF

J gene: TRBJ2-1
V gene: TRBV20-1
CDR3 protein: CSASVGGAQFF